This T cell receptor (gamma chain) was captured in a study of γδ T cells in repeated Plasmodium falciparum infection. Study-wide context: Malian gammadelta TCRs were studied during no-transmission periods and across acute malaria episodes. Findings and caveats of the study: In Vdelta2-negative, largely Vdelta1+, gammadelta repertoires, repeated controlled infections appeared to drive clonal selection waves. Over time and infection, Vgamma9/Vdelta2+ repertoires remained highly stable and polyclonal. The Malian cohort came from a small rural village of predominantly one ethnic group.

This clone turned up a few times. Its antigen is not known. The protein that TCRdb holds for this DNA derives from a much larger clone and differs from the translated DNA at residue 8, which likely indicates a read error; the protein shown here is translated from the DNA. Bulk repertoires came from Vgamma9/Vdelta2+ or Vdelta2-negative gammadelta T cells flow-sorted from PBMC. TCRdb redid the clone calls on the multiplex PCR reads with CATT. The data show 13,000 to 15,000 gamma-chain clones, roughly 1.7% seen once. Trimming cost V 3 bases and J 11 bases; bases outside gene matches: 24. The V gene's germline CDR1 is GITISATS and CDR2 ISYDGTV (reference sequence). There are 18 residues in the CDR3.

The sequence was obtained from a pool of human donors (malaria-infected and uninfected, not separated). Sequencing input: gamma-delta T cells from blood. The chain couples TRGV9 to TRGJP1. TCRdb lists no J gene, so it was determined here by aligning the DNA to germline. The CDR3 region is CALWETPCFTFARWFKIF. The CDR3 bases are TGTGCCTTGTGGGAGACCCCCTGTTTCACTTTCGCCCGGTGGTTCAAGATATTT.